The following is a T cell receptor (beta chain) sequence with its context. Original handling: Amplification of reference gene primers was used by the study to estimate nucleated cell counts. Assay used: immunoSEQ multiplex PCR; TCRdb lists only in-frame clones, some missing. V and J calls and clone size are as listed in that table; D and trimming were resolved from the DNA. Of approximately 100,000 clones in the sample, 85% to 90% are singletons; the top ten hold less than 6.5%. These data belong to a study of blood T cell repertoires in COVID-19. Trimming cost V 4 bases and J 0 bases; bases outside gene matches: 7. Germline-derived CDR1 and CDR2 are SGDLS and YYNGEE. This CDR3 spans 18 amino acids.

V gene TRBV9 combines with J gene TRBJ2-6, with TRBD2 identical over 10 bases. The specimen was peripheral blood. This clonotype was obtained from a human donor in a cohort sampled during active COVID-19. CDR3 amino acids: CASSLGLAEHSGANVLTF. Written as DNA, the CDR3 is TGTGCCAGCAGCCTCGGACTAGCGGAGCACTCTGGGGCCAACGTCCTGACTTTC.